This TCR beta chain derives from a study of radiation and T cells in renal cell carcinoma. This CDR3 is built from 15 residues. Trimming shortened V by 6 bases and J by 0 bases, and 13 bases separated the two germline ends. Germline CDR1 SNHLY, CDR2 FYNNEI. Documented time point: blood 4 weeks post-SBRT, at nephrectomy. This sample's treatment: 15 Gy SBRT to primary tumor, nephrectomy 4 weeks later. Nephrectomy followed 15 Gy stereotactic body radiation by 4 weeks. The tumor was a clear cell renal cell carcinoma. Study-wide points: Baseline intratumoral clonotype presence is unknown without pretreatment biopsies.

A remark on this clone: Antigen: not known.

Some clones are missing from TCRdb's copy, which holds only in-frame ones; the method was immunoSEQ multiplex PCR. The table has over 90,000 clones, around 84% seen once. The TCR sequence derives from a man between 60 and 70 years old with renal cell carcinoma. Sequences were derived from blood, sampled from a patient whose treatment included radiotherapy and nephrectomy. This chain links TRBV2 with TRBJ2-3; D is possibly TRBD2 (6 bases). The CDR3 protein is CASRWGTSSTDTQYF. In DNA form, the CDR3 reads TGTGCCAGCAGGTGGGGGACTTCTAGCACAGATACGCAGTATTTT.